This T cell receptor (beta chain) emerged from a study of OX40 agonist ivuxolimab in advanced cancers. Study-level background: The costimulatory receptor OX40 (CD134) was targeted by ivuxolimab, a fully human IgG2 agonistic monoclonal antibody. Intravenous ivuxolimab was administered to patients every 2 weeks at six dose levels: 0.01, 0.1, 0.3, 1.5, 3 and 10 mg/kg. Of the roughly 51 patients in dose escalation, some 19 had hepatocellular carcinoma, approximately 15 had melanoma, 9 had renal cell carcinoma and 9 had head and neck cancer. The dose-escalation cohort was 82.7% male with a mean age of 60 years, ranging from roughly 23 to 79. Patients were allowed to have had prior anti-PD-1, anti-PD-L1 or anti-CTLA-4 therapy, and more than 30% of the dose-escalation patients had previously received checkpoint inhibitors. Partial responses occurred in three dose-escalation patients: two with cutaneous melanoma and one with hepatocellular carcinoma. Peripheral TCRbeta sequencing aimed to test whether ivuxolimab altered TCR sequence diversity and caused clonal T-cell expansion. The paper reports the monotherapy dose-escalation portion (N of about 54 patients) of the phase I ivuxolimab trial.

On this clone: Which antigen it targets is not known. The sample holds no much larger clone one base away, and base qualities are not on file.

Genomic DNA was isolated from the sorted cells so that the TCRbeta CDR3 region could be sequenced. The immunoSEQ Assay was used for sequencing of TCRbeta CDR3 regions. TCRdb retrieved this table from immuneACCESS and kept in-frame rearrangements only. Not all clones are present; in checked studies, unresolved V genes account for under half, and no reason is known for the remainder. This sample comprises tens of thousands of clones, around 90% of them detected only once. The ten largest clones capture approximately 25% of the sample. The full study reports these points: Low levels of normalized T-cell clonal expansion were also seen in some nonresponding patients. In partial responders in the 0.1-3.0 mg/kg groups, normalized peripheral clonal expansion was found to be among the lowest, especially among CD8+ T cells. On average, CD8+ T cells showed more expanded clones than CD4+ T cells after ivuxolimab. The antigen specificity of the clonally expanded peripheral T cells was not determined. At doses of 0.1 to 3.0 mg/kg, clonal expansion of both CD4+ and CD8+ blood T cells was observed from baseline to week 6.

Patients with autoimmune disease history or receiving systemic immunosuppression were excluded from the trial. In every dose cohort, peripheral blood was drawn for TCR sequencing at baseline, cycle 4 day 1, and cycle 7 day 1. Samples were obtained from an open-label, multicenter, first-in-human phase I dose-escalation trial of ivuxolimab. Adults with locally advanced or metastatic head and neck squamous cell, hepatocellular, melanoma or renal cell carcinoma were enrolled in the trial. Before TCR sequencing, CD4+ T cells and CD8+ T cells from peripheral blood were sorted into separate populations. The CDR3 covers 15 residues, taking in both the cysteine and the phenylalanine. Only the CDR3 DNA is retained, 45 bases long and in frame from the first base. Based on the germline V gene, the CDR1 and CDR2 sequences are MGHRA and YSYEKL. V and J are trimmed by 4 bases and 7 bases, and the gene matches miss 7 bases of the junction.

Recombination connected TRBV4-1 to TRBJ2-1, with 10 junctional bases fitting TRBD2. The sample here was CD4+ or CD8+ T cells sorted from blood, taken in a trial of the OX40 agonist ivuxolimab. The clonotype originates from an adult with an advanced solid tumor such as melanoma, head and neck, liver or kidney cancer. CDR3 loop: CASSPTGTSVNEQFF. The bases read TGCGCCAGCAGCCCGACAGGGACTAGCGTAAATGAGCAGTTCTTC.